This record looks at one T cell receptor (beta chain) sequence and its context. These data come from a study of blood T cell repertoires in COVID-19. Turning to the study itself: The United States, Italy and Spain provided the acute and convalescent COVID-19 samples. Sources were T cells, B-cell-depleted T cells, or PBMCs; the material itself was cDNA or gDNA.

Authors' methods: Amplification from reference gene primers served as the basis for estimated nucleated cell counts. Profiled with immunoSEQ multiplex PCR; TCRdb holds only in-frame clones, not every one. The V and J calls and the clone size are those of that table, but D and trimming were determined from the DNA. The sample has about 71,000 clones, roughly 80% seen once. There are 18 residues in the CDR3. Germline-derived CDR1 and CDR2 are SGHDN and FVKESK. V shed 2 bases and J shed 1 base, with 19 bases lying between them. This TCR was recovered from a woman of 80 years or more with acute or convalescent COVID-19. J is TRBJ2-3 and V is TRBV14; perhaps TRBD2 as D (5 bases). The sample comprised peripheral blood. The CDR3 spells CASSQYRGLSRGTDTQYF. CDR3 DNA: TGTGCCAGCAGCCAATACCGAGGACTGTCGAGGGGCACAGATACGCAGTATTTT. The variable domain in full, with the rest retrieved from reference TRBV14 and TRBJ2-3, is EAGVTQFPSHSVIEKGQTVTLRCDPISGHDNLYWYRRVMGKEIKFLLHFVKESKQDESGMPNNRFLAERTGGTYSTLKVQPAELEDSGVYFCASSQYRGLSRGTDTQYFGPGTRLTVL.